This TCR beta chain was observed in a study of T cell changes during pregnancy in multiple sclerosis. Using immunoSEQ multiplex PCR, the repertoire was profiled, and TCRdb retains in-frame clones only, with some absent. This table has about 100,000 clones, 80% to 95% appearing once. CDR3 length: 15 amino acids. Germline CDR1 MDHEN, CDR2 SYDVKM. V lost 8 bases to trimming and J lost 0 bases, with 14 bases between them. The receptor was derived from a female donor with multiple sclerosis, enrolled in a pregnancy study. The chain uses TRBV28 and TRBJ1-5; TRBD1 might be the D (5 bases). Material: peripheral blood, obtained after pregnancy. The CDR3 DNA reads as TGTGCCAGCGGGATGACAGAATATAGCAATCAGCCCCAGCATTTT. The encoded protein is CASGMTEYSNQPQHF.